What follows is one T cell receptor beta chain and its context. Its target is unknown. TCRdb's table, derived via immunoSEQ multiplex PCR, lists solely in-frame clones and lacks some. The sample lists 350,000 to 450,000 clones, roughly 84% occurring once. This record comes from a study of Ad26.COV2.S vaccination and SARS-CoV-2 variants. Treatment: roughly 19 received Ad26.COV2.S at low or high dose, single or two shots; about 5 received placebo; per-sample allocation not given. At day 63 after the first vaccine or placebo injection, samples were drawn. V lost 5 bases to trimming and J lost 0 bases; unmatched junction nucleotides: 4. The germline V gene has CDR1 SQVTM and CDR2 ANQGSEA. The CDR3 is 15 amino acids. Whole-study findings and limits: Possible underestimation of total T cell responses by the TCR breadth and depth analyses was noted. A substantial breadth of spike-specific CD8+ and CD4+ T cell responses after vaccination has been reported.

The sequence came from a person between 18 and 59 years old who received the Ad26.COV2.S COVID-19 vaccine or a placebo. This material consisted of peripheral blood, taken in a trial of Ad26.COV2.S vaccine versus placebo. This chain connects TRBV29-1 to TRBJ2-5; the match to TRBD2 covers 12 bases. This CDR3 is CSVLAGGPNQETQYF. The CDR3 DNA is TGCAGCGTTCTAGCGGGGGGGCCAAACCAAGAGACCCAGTACTTC. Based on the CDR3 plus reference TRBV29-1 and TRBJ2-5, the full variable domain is SAVISQKPSRDICQRGTSLTIQCQVDSQVTMMFWYRQQPGQSLTLIATANQGSEATYESGFVIDKFPISRPNLTFSTLTVSNMSPEDSSIYLCSVLAGGPNQETQYFGPGTRLLVL.